A selection of T cell receptor beta chains follows, all from one sample in a study of vaccination effects on CD4 cells after COVID-19. The protocol was immunoSEQ multiplex PCR, while the TCRdb copy is restricted to in-frame clones and leaves out a portion. Of about 72,000 clones listed, 75% to 85% are singletons. Their antigens are not known. The specimen was CD4+ T cells from PBMCs cultured with HCoV-229E spike peptides, collected after COVID-19 vaccination. These receptors were taken from a human donor who received a COVID-19 vaccine. The CDR3 runs from the conserved cysteine through the conserved F or W. A D gene is named only where the DNA matches it firmly. Size values are once, few and many counts, or a class for expanded clones, and some rows have none.

d_call: -; clone_size: -; v_call: TRBV12-3/TRBV12-4; j_call: TRBJ2-3; cdr3_aa: CASGIGTDTQYF; cdr3_nt: TGTGCCAGTGGGATAGGCACAGATACGCAGTATTTT
d_call: TRBD1; clone_size: -; v_call: TRBV5-1; j_call: TRBJ2-2; cdr3_aa: CASSSDDRANTGELFF; cdr3_nt: TGCGCCAGCAGCTCCGACGACAGGGCAAACACCGGGGAGCTGTTTTTT
d_call: -; clone_size: -; v_call: TRBV6-1; j_call: TRBJ1-5; cdr3_aa: CASSDANPNQPQHF; cdr3_nt: TGTGCCAGCAGTGATGCAAACCCGAATCAGCCCCAGCATTTT
d_call: -; clone_size: -; v_call: TRBV4-2; j_call: TRBJ2-5; cdr3_aa: CASSQEHSNQETQYF; cdr3_nt: TGTGCCAGCAGCCAAGAACACAGTAACCAAGAGACCCAGTACTTC
d_call: -; clone_size: -; v_call: TRBV7-2; j_call: TRBJ2-5; cdr3_aa: CASSSTRHRVGETQYF; cdr3_nt: TGTGCCAGCAGCTCGACACGACATAGGGTAGGGGAGACCCAGTACTTC
d_call: TRBD2; clone_size: -; v_call: TRBV2; j_call: TRBJ2-5; cdr3_aa: CASALSLATETQYF; cdr3_nt: TGTGCCAGCGCTCTGTCACTAGCGACGGAGACCCAGTACTTC
d_call: TRBD1; clone_size: -; v_call: TRBV27; j_call: TRBJ1-6; cdr3_aa: CASGSTGQSPLHF; cdr3_nt: TGTGCCAGCGGGTCGACAGGGCAGTCCCCCCTCCACTTT
d_call: -; clone_size: few; v_call: TRBV19; j_call: TRBJ1-5; cdr3_aa: CASSTLDRYSNQPQHF; cdr3_nt: TGTGCCAGTAGTACCCTGGACAGATATAGCAATCAGCCCCAGCATTTT
d_call: TRBD1; clone_size: once; v_call: TRBV3-1/TRBV3-2; j_call: TRBJ2-5; cdr3_aa: CASSLMTGGETQYF; cdr3_nt: TGTGCCAGCAGCCTTATGACAGGGGGAGAGACCCAGTACTTC
d_call: -; clone_size: few; v_call: TRBV5-1; j_call: TRBJ2-5; cdr3_aa: CASSSGAQETQYF; cdr3_nt: TGCGCCAGCAGCTCCGGGGCCCAAGAGACCCAGTACTTC
d_call: -; clone_size: -; v_call: TRBV18; j_call: TRBJ2-2; cdr3_aa: CASSGRGDTGELFF; cdr3_nt: TGTGCCAGCTCGGGACGGGGAGACACCGGGGAGCTGTTTTTT
d_call: -; clone_size: -; v_call: TRBV30; j_call: TRBJ2-2; cdr3_aa: CAWTASSGPGELFF; cdr3_nt: TGTGCCTGGACCGCGTCGTCTGGGCCCGGGGAGCTGTTTTTT
d_call: -; clone_size: -; v_call: TRBV7-2; j_call: TRBJ1-4; cdr3_aa: CASSFTGLNEKLFF; cdr3_nt: TGTGCCAGCAGCTTCACAGGGCTTAATGAAAAACTGTTTTTT
d_call: -; clone_size: once; v_call: TRBV28; j_call: TRBJ2-3; cdr3_aa: CASRDRRSTDTQYF; cdr3_nt: TGTGCCAGCAGAGACCGGAGAAGCACAGATACGCAGTATTTT
d_call: -; clone_size: -; v_call: TRBV5-1; j_call: TRBJ1-6; cdr3_aa: CASSLGLSGSNSPLHF; cdr3_nt: TGCGCCAGCAGCTTGGGCTTATCAGGGTCTAATTCACCCCTCCACTTT
d_call: -; clone_size: once; v_call: TRBV27; j_call: TRBJ1-2; cdr3_aa: CASSLIGGLYGYTF; cdr3_nt: TGTGCCAGCAGTTTAATTGGGGGCCTCTATGGCTACACCTTC
d_call: TRBD1; clone_size: -; v_call: TRBV10-2; j_call: TRBJ1-2; cdr3_aa: CASSEPGQGIYGYTF; cdr3_nt: TGCGCCAGCAGTGAACCGGGACAGGGTATCTATGGCTACACCTTC
d_call: -; clone_size: -; v_call: TRBV14; j_call: TRBJ2-2; cdr3_aa: CASSPSLLPRGFHGELFF; cdr3_nt: TGTGCCAGCAGCCCCTCACTCCTACCCAGGGGTTTCCACGGGGAGCTGTTTTTT
d_call: TRBD1; clone_size: -; v_call: TRBV27; j_call: TRBJ1-5; cdr3_aa: CASSLGTGGTGNQPQHF; cdr3_nt: TGTGCCAGCAGTTTGGGCACAGGGGGCACTGGCAATCAGCCCCAGCATTTT
d_call: -; clone_size: -; v_call: TRBV4-1; j_call: TRBJ1-1; cdr3_aa: CASRVRDFMNTEAFF; cdr3_nt: TGCGCCAGCAGGGTCAGGGACTTCATGAACACTGAAGCTTTCTTT
d_call: TRBD2; clone_size: -; v_call: TRBV4-3; j_call: TRBJ2-1; cdr3_aa: CASSRRRGGYNEQFF; cdr3_nt: TGCGCCAGCAGCCGGCGGCGGGGGGGGTACAATGAGCAGTTCTTC
d_call: -; clone_size: -; v_call: TRBV2; j_call: TRBJ2-5; cdr3_aa: CASSGSGGVETQYF; cdr3_nt: TGTGCCAGCAGCGGTTCGGGGGGCGTAGAGACCCAGTACTTC
d_call: TRBD2; clone_size: -; v_call: TRBV7-2; j_call: TRBJ2-3; cdr3_aa: CASSSGLAGSADTQYF; cdr3_nt: TGTGCCAGCAGCTCGGGACTAGCGGGGAGCGCAGATACGCAGTATTTT
d_call: -; clone_size: -; v_call: TRBV6-5; j_call: TRBJ1-1; cdr3_aa: CASSYSGVYTEAFF; cdr3_nt: TGTGCCAGCAGTTACTCGGGTGTGTACACTGAAGCTTTCTTT
d_call: -; clone_size: -; v_call: TRBV9; j_call: TRBJ2-3; cdr3_aa: CASSASGIGSTDTQYF; cdr3_nt: TGTGCCAGCAGCGCCTCAGGGATAGGGAGCACAGATACGCAGTATTTT
d_call: TRBD2; clone_size: -; v_call: TRBV2; j_call: TRBJ2-5; cdr3_aa: CASAGGGQETQYF; cdr3_nt: TGTGCCAGCGCTGGCGGGGGACAAGAGACCCAGTACTTC
d_call: -; clone_size: few; v_call: TRBV19; j_call: TRBJ1-6; cdr3_aa: CASSIEGQRSPLHF; cdr3_nt: TGTGCCAGTAGTATAGAAGGCCAGAGGTCACCCCTCCACTTT
d_call: -; clone_size: -; v_call: TRBV12-5; j_call: TRBJ2-1; cdr3_aa: CASGEGGSYNEQFF; cdr3_nt: TGTGCTAGTGGGGAGGGGGGATCCTACAATGAGCAGTTCTTC
d_call: -; clone_size: -; v_call: TRBV3-1/TRBV3-2; j_call: TRBJ1-2; cdr3_aa: CASSQDIGALYHTF; cdr3_nt: TGTGCCAGCAGCCAAGATATTGGCGCTCTCTACCACACCTTC
d_call: -; clone_size: -; v_call: TRBV28; j_call: TRBJ1-5; cdr3_aa: CASSIGGVSNQPQHF; cdr3_nt: TGTGCCAGCTCAATCGGGGGGGTAAGCAATCAGCCCCAGCATTTT
d_call: -; clone_size: -; v_call: TRBV28; j_call: TRBJ1-4; cdr3_aa: CASNPDPNEKLFF; cdr3_nt: TGTGCCAGCAACCCGGATCCTAATGAAAAACTGTTTTTT
d_call: -; clone_size: -; v_call: TRBV4-2; j_call: TRBJ1-3; cdr3_aa: CASSHGDGGNTIYF; cdr3_nt: TGTGCCAGCAGCCATGGGGACGGAGGAAACACCATATATTTT
d_call: -; clone_size: few; v_call: TRBV29-1; j_call: TRBJ1-5; cdr3_aa: CSVVWGAGDQPQHF; cdr3_nt: TGCAGCGTTGTATGGGGGGCCGGGGATCAGCCCCAGCATTTT
d_call: -; clone_size: -; v_call: TRBV6-5; j_call: TRBJ1-2; cdr3_aa: CASRRTIGYGYTF; cdr3_nt: TGTGCCAGCCGCAGGACAATCGGCTATGGCTACACCTTC
d_call: -; clone_size: few; v_call: TRBV4-2; j_call: TRBJ1-3; cdr3_aa: CASSQPGPGNTIYF; cdr3_nt: TGTGCCAGCAGCCAACCGGGACCTGGAAACACCATATATTTT
d_call: -; clone_size: -; v_call: TRBV5-6; j_call: TRBJ1-1; cdr3_aa: CASSLATWETEAFF; cdr3_nt: TGTGCCAGCAGCTTGGCTACGTGGGAGACTGAAGCTTTCTTT
d_call: TRBD2; clone_size: once; v_call: TRBV10-3; j_call: TRBJ2-3; cdr3_aa: CAITASGTTDTQYF; cdr3_nt: TGTGCCATCACGGCTAGCGGGACCACAGATACGCAGTATTTT
d_call: TRBD1; clone_size: -; v_call: TRBV29-1; j_call: TRBJ1-4; cdr3_aa: CSVVQGGTNEKLFF; cdr3_nt: TGCAGCGTTGTACAGGGGGGCACTAATGAAAAACTGTTTTTT
d_call: TRBD1; clone_size: -; v_call: TRBV28; j_call: TRBJ2-5; cdr3_aa: CASSAHLLTGTAEETQYF; cdr3_nt: TGTGCCAGCAGTGCCCACCTCCTCACCGGGACAGCAGAAGAGACCCAGTACTTC
d_call: -; clone_size: -; v_call: TRBV12-3/TRBV12-4; j_call: TRBJ2-2; cdr3_aa: CASSLITGELFF; cdr3_nt: TGTGCCAGCAGTTTGATCACCGGGGAGCTGTTTTTT
d_call: -; clone_size: few; v_call: TRBV9; j_call: TRBJ2-1; cdr3_aa: CASSSGTTRVNEQFF; cdr3_nt: TGTGCCAGCAGTTCCGGGACAACCAGAGTAAATGAGCAGTTCTTC
d_call: -; clone_size: -; v_call: TRBV7-9; j_call: TRBJ1-1; cdr3_aa: CASSSFSRSEAFF; cdr3_nt: TGTGCCAGCAGCTCATTCAGTAGATCTGAAGCTTTCTTT
d_call: -; clone_size: -; v_call: TRBV29-1; j_call: TRBJ2-3; cdr3_aa: CSVEEWQLQDTQYF; cdr3_nt: TGCAGCGTTGAAGAATGGCAGCTTCAAGATACGCAGTATTTT
d_call: -; clone_size: -; v_call: TRBV6-5; j_call: TRBJ2-4; cdr3_aa: CASEPAKNIQYF; cdr3_nt: TGTGCCAGCGAACCAGCCAAAAACATTCAGTACTTC
d_call: -; clone_size: -; v_call: TRBV1; j_call: TRBJ2-1; cdr3_aa: CTSTELEAGDRFSYNEQFF; cdr3_nt: TGCACCAGCACCGAGCTCGAAGCGGGGGACCGATTCTCCTACAATGAGCAGTTCTTC
d_call: -; clone_size: -; v_call: TRBV28; j_call: TRBJ2-2; cdr3_aa: CASSLYVTGELFF; cdr3_nt: TGTGCCAGCAGTTTGTACGTTACCGGGGAGCTGTTTTTT
d_call: -; clone_size: few; v_call: TRBV5-1; j_call: TRBJ1-4; cdr3_aa: CASSELQGTNEKLFF; cdr3_nt: TGCGCCAGCAGCGAACTCCAGGGGACTAATGAAAAACTGTTTTTT
d_call: TRBD2; clone_size: few; v_call: TRBV7-3; j_call: TRBJ2-1; cdr3_aa: CASSVTSGVSYNEQFF; cdr3_nt: TGTGCCAGCAGCGTGACTAGCGGTGTCTCCTACAATGAGCAGTTCTTC